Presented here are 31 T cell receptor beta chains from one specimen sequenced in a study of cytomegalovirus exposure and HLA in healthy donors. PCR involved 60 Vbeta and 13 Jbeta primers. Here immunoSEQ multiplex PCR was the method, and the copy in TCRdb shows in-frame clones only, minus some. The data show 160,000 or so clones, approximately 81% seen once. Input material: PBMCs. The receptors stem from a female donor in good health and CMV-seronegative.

CDR3 bases: TGTGCCAGCAGTGTTATTGGTGGGCTGTCTGGAAACACCATATATTTT. It specifies CASSVIGGLSGNTIYF. This rearrangement joins TRBV27 to TRBJ1-3; D gene uncertain. This CDR3 is 16 amino acids long. The germline gives CDR1 MNHEY, CDR2 SMNVEV (reference sequence). Trimming stripped 5 bases from V and 1 base from J, with 15 bases between.

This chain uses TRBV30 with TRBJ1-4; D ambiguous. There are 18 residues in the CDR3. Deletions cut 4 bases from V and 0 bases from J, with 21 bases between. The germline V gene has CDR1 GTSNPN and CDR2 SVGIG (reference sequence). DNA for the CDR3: TGTGCCTGGAACCGAAAGGGAGGCAGGACCGCAACTAATGAAAAACTGTTTTTT. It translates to CAWNRKGGRTATNEKLFF.

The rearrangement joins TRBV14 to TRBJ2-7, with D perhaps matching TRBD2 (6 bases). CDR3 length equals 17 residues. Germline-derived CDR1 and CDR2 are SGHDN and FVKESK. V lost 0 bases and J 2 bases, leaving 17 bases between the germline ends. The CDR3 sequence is CASSQDHRRGFTYEQYF. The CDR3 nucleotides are TGTGCCAGCAGCCAAGATCATCGCCGGGGGTTCACCTACGAGCAGTACTTC.

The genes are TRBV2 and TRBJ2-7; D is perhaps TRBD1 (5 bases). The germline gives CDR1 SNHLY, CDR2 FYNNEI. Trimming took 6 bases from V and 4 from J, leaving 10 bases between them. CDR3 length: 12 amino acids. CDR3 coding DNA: TGTGCCAGCAGGGACACTTCATACGAGCAGTACTTC. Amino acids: CASRDTSYEQYF.

This CDR3 is CASSPGGDTDTQYF. The DNA for the CDR3 is TGTGCCAGCAGCCCAGGGGGCGACACAGATACGCAGTATTTT. This rearrangement joins TRBV11-3 to TRBJ2-3; 8 nucleotides line up with TRBD1. Germline CDR1 is SGHNT and CDR2 is YENEEA. The CDR3 is 14 amino acids. Germline trimming cut 5 bases from V and 2 bases from J; bases unmatched to any gene: 3.

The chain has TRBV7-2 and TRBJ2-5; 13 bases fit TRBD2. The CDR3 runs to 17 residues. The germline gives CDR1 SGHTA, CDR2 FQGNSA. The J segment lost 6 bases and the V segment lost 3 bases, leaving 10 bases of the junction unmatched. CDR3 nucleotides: TGTGCCAGCAGCTTTCACCCACTAGCGGGAGGGCGTCAGACCCAGTACTTC. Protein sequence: CASSFHPLAGGRQTQYF.

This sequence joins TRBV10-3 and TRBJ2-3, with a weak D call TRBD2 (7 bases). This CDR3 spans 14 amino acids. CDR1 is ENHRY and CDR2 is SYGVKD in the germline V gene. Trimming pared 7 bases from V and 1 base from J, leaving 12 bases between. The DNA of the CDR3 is TGTGCCATCACCGCGGGGGCCGGCACAGATACGCAGTATTTT. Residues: CAITAGAGTDTQYF.

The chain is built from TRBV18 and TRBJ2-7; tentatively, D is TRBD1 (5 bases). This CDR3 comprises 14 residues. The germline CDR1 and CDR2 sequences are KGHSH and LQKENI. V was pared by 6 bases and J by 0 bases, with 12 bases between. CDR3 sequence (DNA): TGTGCCAGCTCGAGCGACAGAAACTCCTACGAGCAGTACTTC. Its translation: CASSSDRNSYEQYF. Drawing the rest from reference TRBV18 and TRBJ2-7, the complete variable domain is NAGVMQNPRHLVRRRGQEARLRCSPMKGHSHVYWYRQLPEEGLKFMVYLQKENIIDESGMPKERFSAEFPKEGPSILRIQQVVRGDSAAYFCASSSDRNSYEQYFGPGTRLTVT.

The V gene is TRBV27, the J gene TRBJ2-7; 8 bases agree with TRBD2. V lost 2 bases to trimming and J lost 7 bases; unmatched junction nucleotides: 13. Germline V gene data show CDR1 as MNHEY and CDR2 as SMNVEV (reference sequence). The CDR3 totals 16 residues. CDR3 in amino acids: CASSLRHPGGPEEQYF. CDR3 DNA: TGTGCCAGCAGTTTACGACATCCGGGAGGGCCCGAGGAGCAGTACTTC.

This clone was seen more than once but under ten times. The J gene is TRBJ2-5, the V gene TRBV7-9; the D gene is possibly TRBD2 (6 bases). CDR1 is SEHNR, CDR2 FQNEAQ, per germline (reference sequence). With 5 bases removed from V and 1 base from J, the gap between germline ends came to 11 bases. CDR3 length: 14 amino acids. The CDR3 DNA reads TGTGCCAGCAGCGCTCCGGGGGTCCAAGAGACCCAGTACTTC. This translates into CASSAPGVQETQYF. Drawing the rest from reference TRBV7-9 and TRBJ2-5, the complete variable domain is DTGVSQNPRHKITKRGQNVTFRCDPISEHNRLYWYRQTLGQGPEFLTYFQNEAQLEKSRLLSDRFSAERPKGSFSTLEIQRTEQGDSAMYLCASSAPGVQETQYFGPGTRLLVL.

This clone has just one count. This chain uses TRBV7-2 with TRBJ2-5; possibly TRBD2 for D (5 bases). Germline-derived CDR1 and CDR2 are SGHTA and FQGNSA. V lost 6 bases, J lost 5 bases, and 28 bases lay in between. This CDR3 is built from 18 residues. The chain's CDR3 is CASSLGPSRGSLRETQYF. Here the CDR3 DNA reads TGTGCCAGCAGTCTCGGGCCAAGTCGCGGGTCTCTCAGGGAGACCCAGTACTTC.

The CDR3 nucleotides are TGTGCCAGTAGTAAGGGGGACAGGAGGAACACTGAAGCTTTCTTT. Amino acid sequence: CASSKGDRRNTEAFF. The chain employs TRBV19 and TRBJ1-1; 8 bases line up with TRBD1. With V trimmed by 4 bases and J by 1 base, 5 bases remained unmatched. CDR1 is LNHDA, CDR2 SQIVND, per germline (reference sequence). The CDR3 has 15 residues.

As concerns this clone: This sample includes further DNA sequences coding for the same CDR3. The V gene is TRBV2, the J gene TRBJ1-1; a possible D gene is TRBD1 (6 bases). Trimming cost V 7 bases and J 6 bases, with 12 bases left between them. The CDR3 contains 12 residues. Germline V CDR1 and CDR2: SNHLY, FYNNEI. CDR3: CASKGGGSEAFF. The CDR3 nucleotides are TGTGCCAGCAAGGGCGGGGGCTCTGAAGCTTTCTTT.

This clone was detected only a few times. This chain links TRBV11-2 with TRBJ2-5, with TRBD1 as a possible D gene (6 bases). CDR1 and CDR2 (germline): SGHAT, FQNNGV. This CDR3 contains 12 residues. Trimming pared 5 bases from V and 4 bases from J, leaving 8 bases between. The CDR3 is CASSAQGETQYF. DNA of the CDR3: TGTGCCAGCAGCGCACAGGGAGAGACCCAGTACTTC.

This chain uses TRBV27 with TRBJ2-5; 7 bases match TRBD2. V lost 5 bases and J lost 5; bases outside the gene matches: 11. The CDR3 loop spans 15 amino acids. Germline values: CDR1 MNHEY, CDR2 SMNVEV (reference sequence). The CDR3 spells CASSPRGVEGETQYF. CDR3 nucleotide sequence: TGTGCCAGCAGTCCCCGGGGGGTTGAGGGGGAGACCCAGTACTTC.

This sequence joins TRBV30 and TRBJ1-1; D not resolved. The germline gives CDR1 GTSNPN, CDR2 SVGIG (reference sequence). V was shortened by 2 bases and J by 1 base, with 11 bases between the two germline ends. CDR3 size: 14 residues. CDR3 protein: CAWSPHRQNTEAFF. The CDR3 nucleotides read TGTGCCTGGAGTCCCCACCGACAGAACACTGAAGCTTTCTTT.

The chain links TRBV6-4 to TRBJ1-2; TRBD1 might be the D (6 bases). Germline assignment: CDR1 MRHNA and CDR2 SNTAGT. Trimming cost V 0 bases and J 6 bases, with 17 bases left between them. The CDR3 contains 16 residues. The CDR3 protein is CASSDSGTSPGDGYTF. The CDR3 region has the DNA TGTGCCAGCAGTGACTCCGGGACATCCCCCGGCGATGGCTACACCTTC.

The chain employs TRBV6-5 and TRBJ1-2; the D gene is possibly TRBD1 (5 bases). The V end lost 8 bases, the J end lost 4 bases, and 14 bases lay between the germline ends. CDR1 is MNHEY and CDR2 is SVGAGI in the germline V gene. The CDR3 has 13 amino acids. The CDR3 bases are TGTGCCAGCTGTCAAGGGGAGGCCTATGGCTACACCTTC. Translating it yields CASCQGEAYGYTF.

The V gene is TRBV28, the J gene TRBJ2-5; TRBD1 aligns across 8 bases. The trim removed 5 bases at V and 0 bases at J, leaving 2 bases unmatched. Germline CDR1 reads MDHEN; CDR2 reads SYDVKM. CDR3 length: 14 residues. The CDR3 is CASSGTGYQETQYF. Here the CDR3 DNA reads TGTGCCAGCAGTGGGACAGGCTACCAAGAGACCCAGTACTTC.

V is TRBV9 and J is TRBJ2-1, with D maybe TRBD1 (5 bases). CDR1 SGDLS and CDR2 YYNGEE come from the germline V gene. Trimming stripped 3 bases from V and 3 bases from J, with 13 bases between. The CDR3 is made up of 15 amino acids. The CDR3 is CASSETSGHYNEQFF. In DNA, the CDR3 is TGTGCCAGCAGCGAGACAAGTGGACACTACAATGAGCAGTTCTTC.

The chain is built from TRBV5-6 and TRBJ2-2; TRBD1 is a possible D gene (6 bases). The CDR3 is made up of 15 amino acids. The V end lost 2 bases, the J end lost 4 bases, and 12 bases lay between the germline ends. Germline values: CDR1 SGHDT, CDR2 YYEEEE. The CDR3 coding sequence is TGTGCCAGCAGCTTCAGGGGATCGGGCACCGGGGAGCTGTTTTTT. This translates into CASSFRGSGTGELFF.

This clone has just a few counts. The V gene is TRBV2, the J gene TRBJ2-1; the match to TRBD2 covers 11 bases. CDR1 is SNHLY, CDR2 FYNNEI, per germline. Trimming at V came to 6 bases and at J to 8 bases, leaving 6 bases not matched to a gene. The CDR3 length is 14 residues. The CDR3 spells CASRRTSGWDEQFF. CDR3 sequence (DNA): TGTGCCAGCAGGCGGACTAGCGGGTGGGATGAGCAGTTCTTC.

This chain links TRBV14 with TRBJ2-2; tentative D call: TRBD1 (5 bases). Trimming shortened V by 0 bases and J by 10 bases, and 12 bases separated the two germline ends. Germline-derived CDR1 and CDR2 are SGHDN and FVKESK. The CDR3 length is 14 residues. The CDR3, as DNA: TGTGCCAGCAGCCAAGACCGACAGTCGGTGGAGCTGTTTTTT. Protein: CASSQDRQSVELFF.

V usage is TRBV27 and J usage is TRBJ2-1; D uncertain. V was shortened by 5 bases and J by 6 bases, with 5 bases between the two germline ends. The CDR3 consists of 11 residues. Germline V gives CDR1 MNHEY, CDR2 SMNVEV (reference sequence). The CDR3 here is CASSTFNEQFF. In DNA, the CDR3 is TGTGCCAGCAGTACATTCAATGAGCAGTTCTTC.

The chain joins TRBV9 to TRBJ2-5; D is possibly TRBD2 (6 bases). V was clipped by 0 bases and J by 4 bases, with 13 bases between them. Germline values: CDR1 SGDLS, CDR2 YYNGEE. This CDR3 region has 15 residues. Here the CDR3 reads CASSVAELALETQYF. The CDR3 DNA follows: TGTGCCAGCAGCGTAGCGGAACTAGCCCTAGAGACCCAGTACTTC.

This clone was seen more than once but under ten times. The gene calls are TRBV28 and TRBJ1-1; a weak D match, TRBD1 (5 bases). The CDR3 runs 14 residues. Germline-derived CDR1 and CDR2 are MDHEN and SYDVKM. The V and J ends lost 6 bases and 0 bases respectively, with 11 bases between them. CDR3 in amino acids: CASRLGQMNTEAFF. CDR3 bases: TGTGCCAGCAGGCTGGGGCAGATGAACACTGAAGCTTTCTTT.

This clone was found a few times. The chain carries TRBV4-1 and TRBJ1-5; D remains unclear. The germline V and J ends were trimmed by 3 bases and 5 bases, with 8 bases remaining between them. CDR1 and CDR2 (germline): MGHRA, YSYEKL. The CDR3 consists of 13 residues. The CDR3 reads CASSQREYQPQHF. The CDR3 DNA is TGCGCCAGCAGCCAGCGAGAATATCAGCCCCAGCATTTT.

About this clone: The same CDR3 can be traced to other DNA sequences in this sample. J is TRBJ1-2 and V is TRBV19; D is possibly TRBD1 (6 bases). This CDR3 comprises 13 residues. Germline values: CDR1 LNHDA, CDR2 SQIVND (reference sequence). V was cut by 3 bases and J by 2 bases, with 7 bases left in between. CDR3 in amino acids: CASSMDSNYGYTF. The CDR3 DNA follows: TGTGCCAGTAGTATGGACAGCAACTATGGCTACACCTTC.

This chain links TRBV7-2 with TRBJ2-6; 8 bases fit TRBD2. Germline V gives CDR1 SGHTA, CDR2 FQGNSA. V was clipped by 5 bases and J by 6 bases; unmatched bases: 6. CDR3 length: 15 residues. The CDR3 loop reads CASSVREGKANVLTF. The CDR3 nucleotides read TGTGCCAGCAGCGTACGGGAGGGGAAGGCCAACGTCCTGACTTTC.

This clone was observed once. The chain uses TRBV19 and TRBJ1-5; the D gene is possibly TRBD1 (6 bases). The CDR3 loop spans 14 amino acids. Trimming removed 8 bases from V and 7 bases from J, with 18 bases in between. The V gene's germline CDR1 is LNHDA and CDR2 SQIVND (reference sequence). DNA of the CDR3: TGTGCCAGTCTCCCGGTGGGGGCGAGGCAGCCCCAGCATTTT. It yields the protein CASLPVGARQPQHF.

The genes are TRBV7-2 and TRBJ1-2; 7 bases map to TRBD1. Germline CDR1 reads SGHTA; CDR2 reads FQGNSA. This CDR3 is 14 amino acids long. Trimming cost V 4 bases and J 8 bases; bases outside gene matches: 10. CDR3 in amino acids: CASSSRQGSTGYTF. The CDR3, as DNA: TGTGCCAGCAGCTCCCGACAGGGTTCAACCGGCTACACCTTC.